The clone carrying this T cell receptor beta chain was picked up a small number of times. What it binds is unknown. TCRdb redid the calling of the 5' RACE reads with MiXCR, one entry per CDR3 protein. The sample records about 330,000 distinct CDR3 sequences, about 12% being singletons. The length of the CDR3 is 15 residues. The germline V and J ends were trimmed by 0 bases and 2 bases, with 12 bases remaining between them. Germline-derived CDR1 and CDR2 are DFQATT and SNEGSKA (reference sequence). This sample was taken from a study of identical twins. Study-wide points: Conclusions relied on cross-sectional statistical analysis, not following the same donors. Within twin pairs, the out-of-frame alpha sequences they shared showed excess low generation probability. Invariant populations such as MAIT and iNKT cells could partly muddle zero-insertion analyses. High-abundance cord blood beta clonotypes had fewer insertions; memory repertoires showed none.

These data also featured in a second study, about yellow fever vaccine responses in identical twins.

The TCR sequence derives from a woman aged 18-29 years in good health. This chain connects TRBV20-1 to TRBJ2-3, with a weak D call TRBD2 (5 bases). The sample taken for sequencing was CD8+ T cells sorted from blood. The CDR3 region has the DNA TGCAGTGCTAGAGATTTTCGCGGGTCCACAGATACGCAGTATTTT. It codes for CSARDFRGSTDTQYF.